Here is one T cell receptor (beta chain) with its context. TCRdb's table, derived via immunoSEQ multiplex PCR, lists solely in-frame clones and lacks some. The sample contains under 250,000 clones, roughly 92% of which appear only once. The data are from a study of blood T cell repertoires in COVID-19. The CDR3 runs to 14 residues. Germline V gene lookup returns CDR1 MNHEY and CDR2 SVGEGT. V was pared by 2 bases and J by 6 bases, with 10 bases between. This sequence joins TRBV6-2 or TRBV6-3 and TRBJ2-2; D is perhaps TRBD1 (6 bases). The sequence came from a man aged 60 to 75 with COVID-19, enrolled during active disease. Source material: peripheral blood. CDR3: CASSYVRGAGELFF. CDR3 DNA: TGTGCCAGCAGTTACGTCAGGGGAGCCGGGGAGCTGTTTTTT.